The 30 T cell receptor beta chains given below trace back to one sample, sequenced in a study of cytomegalovirus exposure and HLA in healthy donors. The PCR contained 60 Vbeta and 13 Jbeta primers. Produced via immunoSEQ multiplex PCR; TCRdb's table is partial and in-frame only. The sample carries approximately 120,000 clones, 74% recorded once. Input material: PBMCs. The receptors come from a human donor in good health.

The gene calls are TRBV7-2 and TRBJ2-3; 11 bases agree with TRBD2. The V gene end was trimmed by 5 bases and the J gene end by 2 bases; junction bases not matched to a gene: 6. Germline-derived CDR1 and CDR2 are SGHTA and FQGNSA. CDR3 length: 16 residues. The CDR3 region is CASSTNSGGDTDTQYF. In DNA, the CDR3 is TGTGCCAGCAGCACGAATAGCGGGGGGGACACAGATACGCAGTATTTT.

The chain joins TRBV4-3 to TRBJ2-7; tentative D call: TRBD1 (6 bases). Germline-derived CDR1 and CDR2 are LGHNA and YSLEER. This CDR3 is 14 amino acids long. V dropped 4 bases and J dropped 2 bases, with 12 bases sitting between them. CDR3 coding DNA: TGCGCCAGCAGCCGCAACAGGGTGACCTACGAGCAGTACTTC. Residues: CASSRNRVTYEQYF.

This clone has just a few counts. This sequence joins TRBV7-2 and TRBJ2-7, with 9 bases matching TRBD1. Germline lookup yields CDR1 SGHTA and CDR2 FQGNSA. Trimming took 4 bases from V and 5 from J; bases not matched to a gene: 6. There are 14 residues in the CDR3. The CDR3 DNA follows: TGTGCCAGCAGCTCGGACAGGGGTAACCACGAGCAGTACTTC. This translates into CASSSDRGNHEQYF.

This chain connects TRBV28 to TRBJ2-7, with a weak D call TRBD1 (5 bases). The CDR3 sequence is 12 residues long. Germline CDR1 is MDHEN and CDR2 is SYDVKM. Between the trimmed V and J ends, which lost 5 bases and 3 bases, there was a span of 8 bases. The CDR3 region is CASSRTNYEQYF. CDR3 coding DNA: TGTGCCAGCAGTCGGACAAACTACGAGCAGTACTTC.

The chain employs TRBV10-2 and TRBJ1-2, with TRBD1 as a possible D gene (5 bases). Trimming stripped 2 bases from V and 4 bases from J, with 14 bases between. Germline values: CDR1 WSHSY, CDR2 SAAADI. This CDR3 contains 15 residues. The CDR3 nucleotides read TGCGCCAGCAGTGAGACGTACCCCGGGGGCTATGGCTACACCTTC. Amino acids: CASSETYPGGYGYTF.

The chain carries TRBV5-4 and TRBJ2-6, with a possible D match to TRBD1 (6 bases). CDR1 SGHNT and CDR2 YYREEE come from the germline V gene (reference sequence). The V end was cut by 2 bases, the J end by 1 base, with 10 bases between. The CDR3 sequence is 16 residues long. The CDR3 DNA follows: TGTGCCAGCAGCTTAGGGGGAACTTCTGGGGCCAACGTCCTGACTTTC. Translating gives CASSLGGTSGANVLTF. Looking up the rest from reference TRBV5-4 and TRBJ2-6 gives the full variable domain: ETGVTQSPTHLIKTRGQQVTLRCSSQSGHNTVSWYQQALGQGPQFIFQYYREEENGRGNFPPRFSGLQFPNYSSELNVNALELDDSALYLCASSLGGTSGANVLTFGAGSRLTVL.

This chain links TRBV19 with TRBJ2-2; a possible D gene is TRBD1 (5 bases). CDR1 and CDR2 (germline): LNHDA, SQIVND (reference sequence). This CDR3 has 14 residues. Between the trimmed V and J ends, which lost 3 bases and 1 base, there was a span of 6 bases. The CDR3 DNA is TGTGCCAGTAGTATTACAGGGAACACCGGGGAGCTGTTTTTT. Its protein is CASSITGNTGELFF.

The chain carries TRBV10-1 and TRBJ1-5; D might be TRBD1 (5 bases). CDR1 is WNHNN, CDR2 SYGVQD, per germline (reference sequence). This CDR3 has 14 residues. The germline V and J ends were trimmed by 2 bases and 7 bases, with 12 bases remaining between them. CDR3: CASSEGGSRQPQHF. For the CDR3, the DNA is TGCGCCAGCAGTGAGGGGGGGTCACGACAGCCCCAGCATTTT.

The chain couples TRBV14 to TRBJ1-2; TRBD1 might be the D (5 bases). The CDR3 is made up of 14 amino acids. The V end was cut by 0 bases, the J end by 5 bases, with 10 bases between. The V gene's germline CDR1 is SGHDN and CDR2 FVKESK. The CDR3 loop reads CASSQDRGDYGYTF. In nucleotides, the CDR3 is TGTGCCAGCAGCCAAGATCGGGGGGATTATGGCTACACCTTC.

The chain uses TRBV28 and TRBJ1-5; TRBD1 is a possible D gene (5 bases). CDR1 and CDR2 from the germline V gene are MDHEN and SYDVKM. The ends were cut back, 6 bases at V and 7 bases at J, with 19 bases in the middle. This CDR3 region has 15 residues. Here the CDR3 reads CASSPGAGAEQPQHF. CDR3 sequence (DNA): TGTGCCAGCAGCCCCGGGGCGGGAGCGGAACAGCCCCAGCATTTT.

This chain links TRBV5-1 with TRBJ1-1, with 11 nucleotides matching TRBD1. The CDR3 contains 15 residues. Trimming removed 2 bases from V and 6 bases from J; junction bases left unmatched: 6. The V gene's germline CDR1 is SGHRS and CDR2 YFSETQ. The CDR3 protein is CASSLNPGQGAEAFF. The DNA for the CDR3 is TGCGCCAGCAGCTTAAACCCGGGACAGGGGGCTGAAGCTTTCTTT.

This clone has only a few counts. At one end the junction does not follow the germline gene, possibly because of a read error. This chain links TRBV7-7 with TRBJ2-2; D is possibly TRBD2 (7 bases). The CDR3 is 15 amino acids. Germline V lookup: CDR1 SSHAT, CDR2 FNYEAQ (reference sequence). DNA for the CDR3: TGTGCTAGCAGCTCATCGGGGGGCGATAGCGGGGAGCTGTTTTTT. It is translated as CASSSSGGDSGELFF. Together with reference TRBV7-7 and TRBJ2-2, the CDR3 gives the full variable domain: GAGVSQSPRYKVTKRGQDVTLRCDPISSHATLYWYQQALGQGPEFLTYFNYEAQPDKSGLPSDRFSAERPEGSISTLTIQRTEQRDSAMYRCASSSSGGDSGELFFGEGSRLTVL.

This sequence joins TRBV28 and TRBJ2-2; no firm D call. Trimming cost V 6 bases and J 3 bases, with 8 bases left between them. The CDR3 is 13 amino acids. Germline assignment: CDR1 MDHEN and CDR2 SYDVKM. CDR3 in DNA: TGTGCCAGCAGGTACTCGGACACCGGGGAGCTGTTTTTT. This translates into CASRYSDTGELFF.

This clone was counted between two and nine times. The chain is built from TRBV5-6 and TRBJ1-3, with D perhaps TRBD1 (5 bases). CDR3 length: 15 amino acids. CDR1 is SGHDT, CDR2 YYEEEE, per germline. Trimming shortened V by 0 bases and J by 5 bases, and 12 bases separated the two germline ends. DNA for the CDR3: TGTGCCAGCAGCTTGGGCTCAGGGTCGAGAAACACCATATATTTT. Residues: CASSLGSGSRNTIYF.

The chain carries TRBV5-1 and TRBJ1-2; D might be TRBD1 (6 bases). The CDR3 has 14 residues. V gave up 0 bases and J gave up 4 bases, with 10 bases separating them. Germline V gene lookup returns CDR1 SGHRS and CDR2 YFSETQ. This chain's CDR3 is CASSLDRAGYGYTF. CDR3 nucleotides: TGCGCCAGCAGCTTGGACAGGGCTGGCTATGGCTACACCTTC.

In the case of this clone: The same CDR3 is also encoded by other DNA sequences in this sample. CDR3 sequence reads: CASSLGLANEQFF. The CDR3 DNA reads as TGCGCCAGCAGCTTAGGACTGGCCAATGAGCAGTTCTTC. The gene calls are TRBV5-1 and TRBJ2-1; TRBD2 is a possible D gene (5 bases). V was pared by 2 bases and J by 6 bases, with 9 bases between. Per the germline V gene, CDR1 is SGHRS and CDR2 is YFSETQ. The length of the CDR3 is 13 residues.

The CDR3 DNA sequence: TGTGCCAGCAGCTTGGTTCGCACCGGGATGTATAGCAATCAGCCCCAGCATTTT. Residues: CASSLVRTGMYSNQPQHF. J is TRBJ1-5 and V is TRBV5-8, with D unclear. Germline V gene lookup returns CDR1 SGHTS and CDR2 YDEGEE. V gave up 0 bases and J gave up 0 bases, with 16 bases separating them. The CDR3 has 18 residues. Full variable domain (missing parts from reference TRBV5-8 and TRBJ1-5): EAGVTQSPTHLIKTRGQQATLRCSPISGHTSVYWYQQALGLGLQFLLWYDEGEERNRGNFPPRFSGRQFPNYSSELNVNALELEDSALYLCASSLVRTGMYSNQPQHFGDGTRLSIL.

The CDR3 DNA sequence: TGTGCCAGCAGCTCCGGGACACCGAACACCGGGGAGCTGTTTTTT. Translation: CASSSGTPNTGELFF. The chain links TRBV5-4 to TRBJ2-2, with D possibly matching TRBD1 (6 bases). V was cut by 3 bases and J by 0 bases, with 9 bases left in between. The CDR3 consists of 15 residues. Germline lookup yields CDR1 SGHNT and CDR2 YYREEE (reference sequence). The full variable domain, its missing parts supplied by reference TRBV5-4 and TRBJ2-2, is ETGVTQSPTHLIKTRGQQVTLRCSSQSGHNTVSWYQQALGQGPQFIFQYYREEENGRGNFPPRFSGLQFPNYSSELNVNALELDDSALYLCASSSGTPNTGELFFGEGSRLTVL.

This clone occurred a few times. CDR3 loop: CASSDREELKQYF. The CDR3 nucleotides read TGTGCCAGCAGTGACCGCGAAGAACTTAAGCAGTACTTC. This chain uses TRBV6-1 with TRBJ2-7, with unresolved D. Trimming removed 3 bases from V and 8 bases from J, with 14 bases in between. This CDR3 comprises 13 residues. Germline CDR1 MNHNS, CDR2 SASEGT.

The V and J genes are TRBV6-5 and TRBJ2-2; the match to TRBD2 covers 8 bases. The V gene's germline CDR1 is MNHEY and CDR2 SVGAGI. The CDR3 extends over 16 amino acids. The J segment lost 6 bases and the V segment lost 0 bases, leaving 6 bases of the junction unmatched. DNA of the CDR3: TGTGCCAGCAGTTACTCACTGGCGGGAGGAGCCGGGGAGCTGTTTTTT. Its protein product is CASSYSLAGGAGELFF.

This clone has just a few counts. The chain joins TRBV5-4 to TRBJ2-1, with 7 bases lining up with TRBD2. The CDR3 loop spans 14 amino acids. J lost 6 bases, V lost 1 base, and 4 bases had no gene match. Per germline, CDR1 SGHNT and CDR2 YYREEE (reference sequence). The CDR3 loop is CASSLTSDTNEQFF. In DNA form, the CDR3 reads TGTGCCAGCAGCTTGACTAGCGACACCAATGAGCAGTTCTTC. The whole variable domain, remainder taken from reference TRBV5-4 and TRBJ2-1, is ETGVTQSPTHLIKTRGQQVTLRCSSQSGHNTVSWYQQALGQGPQFIFQYYREEENGRGNFPPRFSGLQFPNYSSELNVNALELDDSALYLCASSLTSDTNEQFFGPGTRLTVL.

This clone was seen a handful of times. V is TRBV28 and J is TRBJ1-1; D is uncertain. This CDR3 contains 11 residues. The germline gives CDR1 MDHEN, CDR2 SYDVKM. V was clipped by 8 bases and J by 6 bases, with 10 bases between them. CDR3 residues: CASLLPSEAFF. In nucleotides, the CDR3 is TGTGCCAGCCTCCTTCCGTCTGAAGCTTTCTTT.

The chain recombines TRBV5-1 with TRBJ2-7; 7 bases map to TRBD2. The CDR3 has 14 residues. Germline assignment: CDR1 SGHRS and CDR2 YFSETQ. The ends lost 4 bases at V and 3 bases at J; junction bases unmatched: 7. The CDR3 region is CASSHSGPNYEQYF. DNA for the CDR3: TGCGCCAGCAGCCATAGCGGGCCGAACTACGAGCAGTACTTC.

CDR3 protein: CASSLWGQPQHF. CDR3 in DNA: TGTGCCAGCAGTTTATGGGGCCAGCCCCAGCATTTT. The V and J genes are TRBV28 and TRBJ1-5; D remains ambiguous. The CDR3 totals 12 residues. CDR1 and CDR2 from the germline V gene are MDHEN and SYDVKM. With 0 bases removed from V and 7 bases from J, the gap between germline ends came to 4 bases.

The V gene is TRBV5-1, the J gene TRBJ1-1; 8 bases fit TRBD1. This CDR3 has 15 amino acids. The germline CDR1 and CDR2 sequences are SGHRS and YFSETQ. The trim removed 3 bases at V and 1 base at J, leaving 5 bases unmatched. This CDR3 reads CASSYQGAENTEAFF. CDR3 DNA: TGCGCCAGCAGCTACCAGGGGGCAGAGAACACTGAAGCTTTCTTT.

The CDR3 DNA sequence: TGCGCCAGCAGCACGGGACTAGCGGTCTTCACCGGGGAGCTGTTTTTT. Protein product: CASSTGLAVFTGELFF. The chain recombines TRBV5-1 with TRBJ2-2; TRBD2 aligns across 11 bases. The V gene end was trimmed by 4 bases and the J gene end by 4 bases; junction bases not matched to a gene: 6. CDR1 SGHRS and CDR2 YFSETQ come from the germline V gene. The CDR3 covers 16 residues.

The chain recombines TRBV18 with TRBJ1-4; D ambiguous. V lost 2 bases to trimming and J lost 0 bases, with 10 bases between them. CDR3 length: 16 residues. Germline CDR1 is KGHSH and CDR2 is LQKENI. The DNA of the CDR3 is TGTGCCAGCTCACCATCGTGGGCTGCAACTAATGAAAAACTGTTTTTT. Its protein is CASSPSWAATNEKLFF.

The chain uses TRBV18 and TRBJ1-1; D call uncertain. This CDR3 is built from 18 residues. CDR1 is KGHSH, CDR2 LQKENI, per germline. V was clipped by 3 bases and J by 1 base, with 21 bases between them. The CDR3 nucleotides are TGTGCCAGCTCACCTCTCATGGCATCTGGAGGCCGGAACACTGAAGCTTTCTTT. This gives the protein CASSPLMASGGRNTEAFF.

J is TRBJ2-7 and V is TRBV12-5; maybe TRBD1 (6 bases). This CDR3 region has 15 residues. The germline V gene encodes CDR1 LGHNT and CDR2 FRNRAP. Trimming took 0 bases from V and 0 from J, leaving 9 bases between them. CDR3 nucleotides: TGTGCTAGTGGTTTGGTCACAGGGAGCTCCTACGAGCAGTACTTC. Protein: CASGLVTGSSYEQYF.

V usage is TRBV2 and J usage is TRBJ2-3; a possible D gene is TRBD2 (5 bases). CDR1 is SNHLY and CDR2 is FYNNEI in the germline V gene. The CDR3 runs to 10 residues. V was pared by 10 bases and J by 5 bases, with 7 bases between. In DNA form, the CDR3 reads TGTGCCACCCGGGGAGATACGCAGTATTTT. Translation gives CATRGDTQYF. Based on the CDR3 plus reference TRBV2 and TRBJ2-3, the full variable domain is EPEVTQTPSHQVTQMGQEVILRCVPISNHLYFYWYRQILGQKVEFLVSFYNNEISEKSEIFDDQFSVERPDGSNFTLKIRSTKLEDSAMYFCATRGDTQYFGPGTRLTVL.